These 28 T cell receptor beta chains share one sample of origin, sequenced in a study of cytomegalovirus exposure and HLA in healthy donors. The PCR was carried out with 60 Vbeta primers and 13 Jbeta primers. The assay was immunoSEQ multiplex PCR, and TCRdb's table has in-frame clones only and misses some. The table shows about 200,000 clones, with about 75% occurring only once. Sequenced material: PBMCs. All receptors come from a male donor in good health and CMV-seronegative.

On this clone itself: At one end, the junction sequence differs from germline, possibly due to a read error. V is TRBV7-3 and J is TRBJ2-5, with D maybe TRBD2 (7 bases). In germline, CDR1 is SGHTA, CDR2 FQGTGA. The CDR3 has 14 amino acids. The CDR3 DNA sequence: TGTGCCAGCAGCGTGATGGGGGGGCAAGAGACCCGGTACTTC. It translates to CASSVMGGQETRYF.

The rearrangement links TRBV7-6 to TRBJ1-4; TRBD1 might be the D (5 bases). Trimming shortened V by 1 base and J by 4 bases, and 13 bases separated the two germline ends. The V gene's germline CDR1 is SGHVS and CDR2 FNYEAQ. There are 16 residues in the CDR3. The CDR3 is CASSLGQGRDNEKLFF. DNA of the CDR3: TGTGCCAGCAGCTTAGGGCAGGGAAGGGATAATGAAAAACTGTTTTTT.

A note on this clone: The same CDR3 arises from other DNA sequences in this sample as well. CDR3 coding DNA: TGTGCCAGCAGCGTAGGAGGTAGCGGGAGTTACAATGAGCAGTTCTTC. Translation: CASSVGGSGSYNEQFF. J is TRBJ2-1 and V is TRBV9; 9 bases match TRBD2. The J segment lost 4 bases and the V segment lost 0 bases, leaving 5 bases of the junction unmatched. This CDR3 is 16 amino acids long. CDR1 and CDR2 (germline): SGDLS, YYNGEE. Combining the CDR3 with reference TRBV9 and TRBJ2-1 gives the whole variable domain DSGVTQTPKHLITATGQRVTLRCSPRSGDLSVYWYQQSLDQGLQFLIQYYNGEERAKGNILERFSAQQFPDLHSELNLSSLELGDSALYFCASSVGGSGSYNEQFFGPGTRLTVL.

This clone has only one observation. The V call is TRBV18, the J call TRBJ2-7; possibly TRBD1 for D (5 bases). Germline V CDR1 and CDR2: KGHSH, LQKENI. Trimming removed 3 bases at V and 5 bases at J, with 11 bases between. The CDR3 extends over 13 amino acids. DNA for the CDR3: TGTGCCAGCTCACCCCCTAAAGGGGACGAGCAGTACTTC. Translated, it gives CASSPPKGDEQYF.

The chain has TRBV19 and TRBJ2-7; D gene ambiguous. V lost 4 bases to trimming and J lost 0 bases, with 13 bases between them. CDR1 is LNHDA and CDR2 is SQIVND in the germline V gene (reference sequence). The CDR3 contains 15 residues. CDR3 DNA sequence: TGTGCCAGTAGTAGTATCTTGGCAAGCTCCTACGAGCAGTACTTC. This translates into CASSSILASSYEQYF.

CDR3 region: CASSARQGPSYNEQFF. The CDR3 nucleotides are TGTGCCAGCAGCGCCCGACAGGGGCCGTCCTACAATGAGCAGTTCTTC. V gene TRBV9 combines with J gene TRBJ2-1; 8 positions match TRBD1. Germline lookup yields CDR1 SGDLS and CDR2 YYNGEE. The V segment lost 3 bases and the J segment 1 base; nucleotides outside the gene matches: 6. The CDR3 is made up of 16 amino acids.

The genes are TRBV5-8 and TRBJ2-3; tentatively, D is TRBD1 (6 bases). V lost 6 bases to trimming and J lost 4 bases, with 15 bases between them. In germline, CDR1 is SGHTS, CDR2 YDEGEE. This CDR3 has 14 residues. CDR3 in amino acids: CASIWQGSPDTQYF. The CDR3 bases are TGTGCCAGCATCTGGCAGGGGTCCCCAGATACGCAGTATTTT.

This chain connects TRBV9 to TRBJ2-7; 7 nucleotides align to TRBD1. Germline V gives CDR1 SGDLS, CDR2 YYNGEE. The trim removed 1 base at V and 6 bases at J, leaving 10 bases unmatched. This CDR3 has 15 amino acids. The CDR3 DNA sequence: TGTGCCAGCAGCGTAAGGAGTCAGGGGGTCGTCGAGCAGTACTTC. Translation: CASSVRSQGVVEQYF.

V usage is TRBV5-1 and J usage is TRBJ2-2, with 12 bases identical to TRBD1. V trimming: 9 bases; J trimming: 6 bases; junction bases outside the gene matches: 12. This CDR3 is built from 16 residues. Germline lookup yields CDR1 SGHRS and CDR2 YFSETQ. As DNA, the CDR3 is TGCGCCACCCAATCCGGGACAGGGGGCAACCCCGGGGAGCTGTTTTTT. It codes for CATQSGTGGNPGELFF.

The chain couples TRBV5-1 to TRBJ2-3; 9 positions agree with TRBD2. This CDR3 is 15 amino acids long. The ends lost 5 bases at V and 0 bases at J; junction bases unmatched: 4. Germline V gene lookup returns CDR1 SGHRS and CDR2 YFSETQ. CDR3 coding DNA: TGCGCCAGCAGGTGGACTAGCGCTAGCACAGATACGCAGTATTTT. The encoded protein is CASRWTSASTDTQYF.

The chain couples TRBV19 to TRBJ2-3, with D possibly being TRBD1 (6 bases). CDR1 and CDR2 from the germline V gene are LNHDA and SQIVND (reference sequence). The ends were cut back, 7 bases at V and 0 bases at J, with 17 bases in the middle. The CDR3 extends over 16 amino acids. The CDR3 DNA follows: TGTGCCAGTACCCCCCGACAGGTCCCTAGCACAGATACGCAGTATTTT. Protein product: CASTPRQVPSTDTQYF.

This clone has a handful of counts. The chain has TRBV5-5 and TRBJ2-7, with D perhaps TRBD1 (6 bases). The CDR3 is 13 residues long. Per germline, CDR1 SGHKS and CDR2 YYEKEE (reference sequence). The germline V and J ends were trimmed by 3 bases and 4 bases, with 11 bases remaining between them. Here the CDR3 DNA reads TGTGCCAGCAGCTCCGGGACATCTTACGAGCAGTACTTC. The encoded protein is CASSSGTSYEQYF.

The V call is TRBV19, the J call TRBJ1-5, with D possibly being TRBD1 (5 bases). Per the germline V gene, CDR1 is LNHDA and CDR2 is SQIVND (reference sequence). Trimming removed 5 bases at V and 2 bases at J, with 13 bases between. The CDR3 sequence is 15 residues long. CDR3 nucleotide sequence: TGTGCCAGTAGTTCCGGGGGAAACGGCAATCAGCCCCAGCATTTT. Translated, it gives CASSSGGNGNQPQHF.

This clone has only one observation. The chain is built from TRBV7-9 and TRBJ1-1; D gene unclear. The CDR3 loop spans 14 amino acids. V was shortened by 5 bases and J by 5 bases, with 15 bases between the two germline ends. The germline gives CDR1 SEHNR, CDR2 FQNEAQ (reference sequence). The CDR3 region has the DNA TGTGCCAGCAGCCCCCGCGGGAGGGCAACTGAAGCTTTCTTT. Protein: CASSPRGRATEAFF.

The chain carries TRBV5-1 and TRBJ1-1; D gene uncertain. CDR1 SGHRS and CDR2 YFSETQ come from the germline V gene. This CDR3 has 14 residues. Between the trimmed V and J ends, which lost 0 bases and 5 bases, there was a span of 11 bases. CDR3 region: CASSLGGGRTEAFF. CDR3 sequence (DNA): TGCGCCAGCAGCTTGGGGGGAGGGCGAACTGAAGCTTTCTTT.

This chain uses TRBV7-3 with TRBJ1-1; weak D call: TRBD1 (6 bases). Trimming removed 3 bases from V and 0 bases from J, with 8 bases in between. This CDR3 has 14 amino acids. In germline, CDR1 is SGHTA, CDR2 FQGTGA. The CDR3 sequence: CASSFRTVNTEAFF. CDR3 DNA: TGTGCCAGCAGCTTCCGGACAGTGAACACTGAAGCTTTCTTT.

CDR3 sequence: CASCLGSSYNSPLHF. The CDR3 bases are TGTGCCAGCTGTTTGGGCAGCTCCTATAATTCACCCCTCCACTTT. This chain links TRBV5-6 with TRBJ1-6; no clear D gene. The CDR3 sequence is 15 residues long. Germline values: CDR1 SGHDT, CDR2 YYEEEE. Trimming removed 7 bases at V and 0 bases at J, with 11 bases between.

The V and J genes are TRBV27 and TRBJ2-3; 9 positions match TRBD2. Germline V gene lookup returns CDR1 MNHEY and CDR2 SMNVEV (reference sequence). This CDR3 region has 15 residues. The ends lost 6 bases at V and 5 bases at J; junction bases unmatched: 9. The CDR3 region has the DNA TGTGCCAGCAGATCCCTAGCGGGACTTGTAGATACGCAGTATTTT. It yields the protein CASRSLAGLVDTQYF.

This clone was seen once. This rearrangement joins TRBV18 to TRBJ1-5, with D possibly being TRBD1 (6 bases). The CDR3 runs 16 residues. V shed 1 base and J shed 0 bases, with 10 bases lying between them. Germline lookup yields CDR1 KGHSH and CDR2 LQKENI. The DNA for the CDR3 is TGTGCCAGCTCACCACGGGTAGGGGGTAGCAATCAGCCCCAGCATTTT. Its protein is CASSPRVGGSNQPQHF.

V is TRBV11-1 and J is TRBJ1-6; D remains ambiguous. The V gene lost 4 bases and the J gene lost 10 bases, with 11 bases spanning the gap. The CDR3 length is 13 residues. The germline CDR1 and CDR2 sequences are SGHAT and FQDESV (reference sequence). The CDR3 loop reads CASSYGRQSPLHF. The CDR3 DNA sequence: TGTGCCAGCAGCTACGGGAGGCAATCACCCCTCCACTTT.

CDR3 residues: CASSRPGPGADEQFF. As DNA, the CDR3 is TGCGCCAGCAGTCGCCCGGGTCCAGGGGCCGATGAGCAGTTCTTC. The chain carries TRBV23-1 and TRBJ2-1; D may be TRBD1 (6 bases). TRBV23-1 is treated as an ORF (open reading frame) with a function not yet certain. Trimming cost V 4 bases and J 8 bases, with 18 bases left between them. This CDR3 has 15 residues.

V usage is TRBV5-1 and J usage is TRBJ2-5; D ambiguous. In germline, CDR1 is SGHRS, CDR2 YFSETQ. The CDR3 loop spans 13 amino acids. V lost 0 bases, J lost 2 bases, and 5 bases lay in between. The CDR3 reads CASSLGRQETQYF. The CDR3 DNA follows: TGCGCCAGCAGCTTGGGTCGGCAAGAGACCCAGTACTTC. Complete variable domain (other parts from reference TRBV5-1 and TRBJ2-5): KAGVTQTPRYLIKTRGQQVTLSCSPISGHRSVSWYQQTPGQGLQFLFEYFSETQRNKGNFPGRFSGRQFSNSRSEMNVSTLELGDSALYLCASSLGRQETQYFGPGTRLLVL.

The chain recombines TRBV5-6 with TRBJ2-1; TRBD1 might be the D (5 bases). Germline CDR1 SGHDT, CDR2 YYEEEE. V lost 0 bases to trimming and J lost 8 bases, with 9 bases between them. This CDR3 has 13 amino acids. The CDR3 sequence is CASSLAGIDEQFF. The CDR3 DNA reads TGTGCCAGCAGCTTGGCAGGGATCGATGAGCAGTTCTTC.

This clone was counted once. CDR3 coding DNA: TGTGCCAGCAGCTCGGACAGGAACACCGGGGAGCTGTTTTTT. This gives the protein CASSSDRNTGELFF. The chain recombines TRBV5-5 with TRBJ2-2, with D tentatively TRBD1 (6 bases). Trimming took 3 bases from V and 1 from J, leaving 7 bases between them. The CDR3 consists of 14 residues. Looked up from germline, CDR1 is SGHKS and CDR2 is YYEKEE (reference sequence).

The chain couples TRBV5-4 to TRBJ2-1; TRBD2 matches 9 bases. Germline V gene lookup returns CDR1 SGHNT and CDR2 YYREEE (reference sequence). The V gene end was trimmed by 2 bases and the J gene end by 7 bases; junction bases not matched to a gene: 7. The CDR3 totals 15 residues. The CDR3 is CASSLEASGVNEQFF. The CDR3 DNA is TGTGCCAGCAGCTTAGAGGCTAGCGGGGTAAATGAGCAGTTCTTC.

This chain uses TRBV6-4 with TRBJ2-7; 8 bases match TRBD1. The CDR3 totals 13 residues. Germline V gene sequence: CDR1 MRHNA, CDR2 SNTAGT. After removal of 3 bases from V and 6 bases from J, the junction contained 4 bases not matched to a gene. The CDR3 region is CASSEQQGGEQYF. The CDR3 DNA is TGTGCCAGCAGTGAACAACAGGGGGGCGAGCAGTACTTC.

The CDR3 DNA sequence: TGTGCCAGCAGTCGGGACAGGGGCCAGGAGCAGTACTTC. Translated, it gives CASSRDRGQEQYF. The chain couples TRBV27 to TRBJ2-7; TRBD1 aligns across 10 bases. There are 13 residues in the CDR3. Germline V gene lookup returns CDR1 MNHEY and CDR2 SMNVEV (reference sequence). Unmatched junction bases numbered 5, after V lost 5 bases and J lost 7 bases.

Here the CDR3 DNA reads TGTGCCAGCAGCGCCGGGACTCGATCCTACGAGCAGTACTTC. Its translation is CASSAGTRSYEQYF. The chain has TRBV9 and TRBJ2-7, with a tentative D call TRBD2 (6 bases). Per germline, CDR1 SGDLS and CDR2 YYNGEE. The V end lost 3 bases, the J end lost 1 base, and 11 bases lay between the germline ends. The length of the CDR3 is 14 residues.